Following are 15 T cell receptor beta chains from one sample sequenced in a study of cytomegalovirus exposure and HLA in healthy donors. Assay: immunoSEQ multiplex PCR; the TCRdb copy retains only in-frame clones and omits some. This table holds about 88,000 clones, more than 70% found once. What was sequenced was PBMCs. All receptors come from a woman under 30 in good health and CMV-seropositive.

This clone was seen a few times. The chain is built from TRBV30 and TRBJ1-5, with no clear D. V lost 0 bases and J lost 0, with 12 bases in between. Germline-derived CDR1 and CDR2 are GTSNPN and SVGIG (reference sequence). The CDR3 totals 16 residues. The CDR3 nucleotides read TGTGCCTGGAGTGTACCTGGGCTGAGTAGCAATCAGCCCCAGCATTTT. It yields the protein CAWSVPGLSSNQPQHF.

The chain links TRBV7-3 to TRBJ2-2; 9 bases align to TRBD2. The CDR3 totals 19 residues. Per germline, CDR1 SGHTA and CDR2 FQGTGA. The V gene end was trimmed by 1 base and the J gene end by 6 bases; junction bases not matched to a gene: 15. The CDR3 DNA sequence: TGTGCCAGCAGCTTAAAGTTCCTAGCGGGAACGACCGTTGCCGGGGAGCTGTTTTTT. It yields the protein CASSLKFLAGTTVAGELFF.

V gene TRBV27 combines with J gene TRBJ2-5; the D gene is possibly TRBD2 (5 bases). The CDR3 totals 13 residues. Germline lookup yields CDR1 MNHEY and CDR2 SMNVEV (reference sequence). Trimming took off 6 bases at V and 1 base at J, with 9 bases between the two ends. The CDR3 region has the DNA TGTGCCAGCAGAGGACTCGGCCAAGAGACCCAGTACTTC. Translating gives CASRGLGQETQYF.

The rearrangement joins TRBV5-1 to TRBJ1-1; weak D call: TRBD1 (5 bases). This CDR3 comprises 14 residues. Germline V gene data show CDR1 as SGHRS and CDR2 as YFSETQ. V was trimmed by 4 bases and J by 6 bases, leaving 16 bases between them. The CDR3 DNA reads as TGCGCCAGCAGCCAGGGACGGGGGAGGGCTGAAGCTTTCTTT. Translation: CASSQGRGRAEAFF.

The DNA of the CDR3 is TGTGCCAGCAATAAACAGGGGGCAGGGACTGAAGCTTTCTTT. Translated: CASNKQGAGTEAFF. The V and J genes are TRBV6-5 and TRBJ1-1; TRBD1 matches at 9 bases. CDR3 length: 14 residues. The trim removed 7 bases at V and 5 bases at J, leaving 8 bases unmatched. Germline V gene lookup returns CDR1 MNHEY and CDR2 SVGAGI.

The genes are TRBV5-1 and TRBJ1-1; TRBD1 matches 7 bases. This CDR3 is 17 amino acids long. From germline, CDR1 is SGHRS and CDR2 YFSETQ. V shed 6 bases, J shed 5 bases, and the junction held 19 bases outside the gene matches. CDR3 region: CASTGQIPLALETEAFF. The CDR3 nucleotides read TGCGCCAGCACGGGACAGATTCCCCTCGCTTTAGAGACTGAAGCTTTCTTT.

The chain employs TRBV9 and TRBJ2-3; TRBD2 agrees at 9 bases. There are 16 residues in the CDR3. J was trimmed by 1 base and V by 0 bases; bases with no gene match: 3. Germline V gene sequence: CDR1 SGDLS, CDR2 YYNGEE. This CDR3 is CASSVDAGGGTDTQYF. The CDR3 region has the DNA TGTGCCAGCAGCGTAGACGCGGGGGGGGGCACAGATACGCAGTATTTT.

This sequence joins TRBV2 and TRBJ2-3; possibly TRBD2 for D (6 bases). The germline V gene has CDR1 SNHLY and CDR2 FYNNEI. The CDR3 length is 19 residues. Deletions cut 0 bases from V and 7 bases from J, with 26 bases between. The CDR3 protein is CASSEALRGRGTREYTQYF. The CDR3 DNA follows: TGTGCCAGCAGTGAAGCGCTTCGGGGACGGGGGACCCGCGAATATACGCAGTATTTT.

CDR3 sequence reads: CASSLRLAGASTDTQYF. For the CDR3, the DNA is TGTGCCAGCAGCCTTCGACTAGCGGGGGCCAGCACAGATACGCAGTATTTT. J is TRBJ2-3 and V is TRBV28, with TRBD2 matching 12 bases. Germline loops: CDR1 MDHEN, CDR2 SYDVKM. The V gene end was trimmed by 6 bases and the J gene end by 0 bases; junction bases not matched to a gene: 7. The CDR3 totals 17 residues.

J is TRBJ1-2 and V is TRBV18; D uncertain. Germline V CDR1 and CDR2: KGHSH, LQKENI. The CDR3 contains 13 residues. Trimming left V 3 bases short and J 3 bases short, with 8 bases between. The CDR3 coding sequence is TGTGCCAGCTCACCCGGGGTGGACTATGGCTACACCTTC. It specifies CASSPGVDYGYTF.

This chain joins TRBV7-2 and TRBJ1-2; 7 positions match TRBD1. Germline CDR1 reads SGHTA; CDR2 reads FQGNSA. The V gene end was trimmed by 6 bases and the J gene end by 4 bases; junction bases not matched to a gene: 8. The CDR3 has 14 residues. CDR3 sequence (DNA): TGTGCCAGCAGGACAGGGATCAGTAGCTATGGCTACACCTTC. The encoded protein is CASRTGISSYGYTF.

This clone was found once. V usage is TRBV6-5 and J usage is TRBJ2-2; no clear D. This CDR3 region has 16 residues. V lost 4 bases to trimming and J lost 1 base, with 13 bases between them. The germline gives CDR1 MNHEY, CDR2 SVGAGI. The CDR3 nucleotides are TGTGCCAGCAGTTTGACACCCCCTCTGAACACCGGGGAGCTGTTTTTT. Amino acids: CASSLTPPLNTGELFF.

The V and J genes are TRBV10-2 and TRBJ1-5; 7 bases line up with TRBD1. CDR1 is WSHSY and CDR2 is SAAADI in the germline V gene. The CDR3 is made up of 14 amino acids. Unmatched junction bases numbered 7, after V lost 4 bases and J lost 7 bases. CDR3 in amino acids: CASSASDREQPQHF. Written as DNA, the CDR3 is TGCGCCAGCAGTGCATCAGACAGGGAGCAGCCCCAGCATTTT.

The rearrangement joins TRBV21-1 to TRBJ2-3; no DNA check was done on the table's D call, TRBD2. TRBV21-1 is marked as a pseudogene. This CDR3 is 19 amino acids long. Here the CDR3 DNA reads TGTGCCAGCAGCAAAGAGGCGGCTAGCGGGGGGCGAAGCACAGATACGCAGTATTTT. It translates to CASSKEAASGGRSTDTQYF.

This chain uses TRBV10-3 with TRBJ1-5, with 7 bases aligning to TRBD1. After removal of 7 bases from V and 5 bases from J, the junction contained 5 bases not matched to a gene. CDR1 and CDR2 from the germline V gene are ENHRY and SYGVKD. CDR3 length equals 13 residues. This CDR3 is CAITGGADQPQHF. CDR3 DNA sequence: TGTGCCATCACAGGGGGAGCGGATCAGCCCCAGCATTTT.